Each of the 27 T cell receptor beta chains below was sequenced from the same sample in a study of blood T cell repertoires in COVID-19. Sequencing was performed with immunoSEQ multiplex PCR; in TCRdb, only in-frame clones are kept and a portion is missing. Of some 100,000 clones listed, roughly 77% were seen once; the top ten hold about 13%. The sequenced sample was peripheral blood. All receptors come from a human donor in a cohort sampled during active COVID-19.

The rearrangement links TRBV5-1 to TRBJ2-3, with D maybe TRBD2 (6 bases). The length of the CDR3 is 15 residues. CDR1 is SGHRS and CDR2 is YFSETQ in the germline V gene. Trimming left V 4 bases short and J 4 bases short, with 16 bases between. In DNA form, the CDR3 reads TGCGCCAGCAGCCCCGGGACTTCAACGGCAGATACGCAGTATTTT. Its protein product is CASSPGTSTADTQYF.

This clone was picked up a small number of times. The chain carries TRBV9 and TRBJ2-1; perhaps TRBD2 as D (6 bases). The germline V and J ends were trimmed by 0 bases and 2 bases, with 6 bases remaining between them. Germline loops: CDR1 SGDLS, CDR2 YYNGEE. This CDR3 is built from 14 residues. CDR3 sequence reads: CASSVAGAYNEQFF. The CDR3 DNA is TGTGCCAGCAGCGTAGCGGGGGCCTACAATGAGCAGTTCTTC.

This clone was seen a single time. This chain uses TRBV18 with TRBJ1-1, with a weak D call TRBD1 (5 bases). CDR1 is KGHSH, CDR2 LQKENI, per germline. The ends were cut back, 2 bases at V and 6 bases at J, with 13 bases in the middle. The CDR3 is 14 residues long. The CDR3, as DNA: TGTGCCAGCTCACCAACAGGTAGTGAGGCTGAAGCTTTCTTT. Translated, it gives CASSPTGSEAEAFF. Drawing the rest from reference TRBV18 and TRBJ1-1, the complete variable domain is NAGVMQNPRHLVRRRGQEARLRCSPMKGHSHVYWYRQLPEEGLKFMVYLQKENIIDESGMPKERFSAEFPKEGPSILRIQQVVRGDSAAYFCASSPTGSEAEAFFGQGTRLTVV.

This clone was observed a handful of times. The gene calls are TRBV7-9 and TRBJ1-1, with a possible D match to TRBD1 (5 bases). This CDR3 comprises 13 residues. Germline CDR1 is SEHNR and CDR2 is FQNEAQ (reference sequence). Trimming pared 5 bases from V and 1 base from J, leaving 8 bases between. CDR3 sequence (DNA): TGTGCCAGCAGCACACAGGCGAACACTGAAGCTTTCTTT. The encoded protein is CASSTQANTEAFF. The full variable domain, completed using reference TRBV7-9 and TRBJ1-1, is DTGVSQNPRHKITKRGQNVTFRCDPISEHNRLYWYRQTLGQGPEFLTYFQNEAQLEKSRLLSDRFSAERPKGSFSTLEIQRTEQGDSAMYLCASSTQANTEAFFGQGTRLTVV.

V gene TRBV5-1 combines with J gene TRBJ1-4; no firm D call. V lost 0 bases and J lost 2, with 5 bases in between. The CDR3 spans 14 residues. In germline, CDR1 is SGHRS, CDR2 YFSETQ. The CDR3 protein is CASSLGSTNEKLFF. DNA of the CDR3: TGCGCCAGCAGCTTGGGTTCTACTAATGAAAAACTGTTTTTT.

The rearrangement joins TRBV5-1 to TRBJ1-1; D is unclear. Trimming pared 4 bases from V and 1 base from J, leaving 11 bases between. Germline values: CDR1 SGHRS, CDR2 YFSETQ. This CDR3 contains 14 residues. The CDR3 loop reads CASSLSTGNTEAFF. CDR3 sequence (DNA): TGCGCCAGCAGCCTCTCGACGGGGAACACTGAAGCTTTCTTT.

The V gene is TRBV2, the J gene TRBJ1-5; no definite D call. Germline loops: CDR1 SNHLY, CDR2 FYNNEI. Trimming shortened V by 5 bases and J by 11 bases, and 16 bases separated the two germline ends. The CDR3 runs 13 residues. The CDR3 nucleotides are TGTGCCAGCAGTCCAGGACTGACCTCAGCCCAGCATTTT. Translation: CASSPGLTSAQHF.

The chain joins TRBV25-1 to TRBJ2-7; D unclear. The V end was cut by 8 bases, the J end by 2 bases, with 10 bases between. CDR3 length: 12 residues. Germline CDR1 reads MGHDK; CDR2 reads SYGVNS. DNA of the CDR3: TGTGCCAGCTCTAGTGAAACCTACGAGCAGTACTTC. The encoded protein is CASSSETYEQYF.

The J gene is TRBJ2-1, the V gene TRBV2, with 10 nucleotides matching TRBD2. The CDR3 is made up of 14 amino acids. Germline V gene data show CDR1 as SNHLY and CDR2 as FYNNEI. With V trimmed by 8 bases and J by 3 bases, 4 bases remained unmatched. CDR3: CASGRLAGYNEQFF. Here the CDR3 DNA reads TGTGCCAGCGGACGACTAGCGGGCTACAATGAGCAGTTCTTC.

The V call is TRBV11-2, the J call TRBJ2-7; 8 nucleotides match TRBD2. Germline assignment: CDR1 SGHAT and CDR2 FQNNGV. The V and J ends lost 5 bases and 2 bases, in that order; junction bases with no gene match: 5. There are 14 residues in the CDR3. The CDR3 nucleotides are TGTGCCAGCAGCACAACTAGCGGTCCCTACGAGCAGTACTTC. As protein: CASSTTSGPYEQYF. Full variable domain (rest looked up from reference TRBV11-2 and TRBJ2-7): EAGVAQSPRYKIIEKRQSVAFWCNPISGHATLYWYQQILGQGPKLLIQFQNNGVVDDSQLPKDRFSAERLKGVDSTLKIQPAKLEDSAVYLCASSTTSGPYEQYFGPGTRLTVT.

The V gene is TRBV4-1, the J gene TRBJ2-7, with 9 bases matching TRBD1. The V segment lost 4 bases and the J segment 2 bases; nucleotides outside the gene matches: 9. CDR1 and CDR2 from the germline V gene are MGHRA and YSYEKL. The CDR3 spans 16 residues. The CDR3 coding sequence is TGCGCCAGCAGCCGAAGCCGGACAGGGGTCGCCTACGAGCAGTACTTC. As protein: CASSRSRTGVAYEQYF.

The rearrangement uses TRBV5-1 and TRBJ2-2; TRBD1 might be the D (5 bases). Germline V gives CDR1 SGHRS, CDR2 YFSETQ. Between the trimmed V and J ends, which lost 3 bases and 0 bases, there was a span of 12 bases. The CDR3 covers 16 residues. The DNA of the CDR3 is TGCGCCAGCAGCTACTCCGACAGACCGAACACCGGGGAGCTGTTTTTT. Translation: CASSYSDRPNTGELFF.

As regards this clone: This may stem from a read error, because a much larger clone lies one nucleotide away. The V call is TRBV28, the J call TRBJ2-7; TRBD1 matches 10 bases. With V trimmed by 4 bases and J by 2 bases, 2 bases remained unmatched. CDR1 and CDR2 from the germline V gene are MDHEN and SYDVKM. The length of the CDR3 is 14 residues. The CDR3 region is CASSSGTGAYEQYF. DNA of the CDR3: TGTGCCAGCAGTTCCGGGACAGGGGCCTACGAGCAGTACTTC.

As concerns this clone: The same CDR3 is also encoded by other DNA sequences in this sample. This chain connects TRBV5-6 to TRBJ2-1; TRBD1 matches 11 bases. CDR1 is SGHDT and CDR2 is YYEEEE in the germline V gene. The CDR3 covers 15 residues. The V gene end was trimmed by 2 bases and the J gene end by 4 bases; junction bases not matched to a gene: 2. The DNA for the CDR3 is TGTGCCAGCAGCTTCGGACAGGGGGCTTACAATGAGCAGTTCTTC. Translated: CASSFGQGAYNEQFF.

The chain combines TRBV7-2 with TRBJ1-6; maybe TRBD1 (5 bases). Per the germline V gene, CDR1 is SGHTA and CDR2 is FQGNSA. The CDR3 spans 16 residues. The ends were cut back, 4 bases at V and 4 bases at J, with 14 bases in the middle. CDR3 DNA sequence: TGTGCCAGCAGCTCACATCCTCAGGGATATAATTCACCCCTCCACTTT. It yields the protein CASSSHPQGYNSPLHF. Full variable domain (rest looked up from reference TRBV7-2 and TRBJ1-6): GAGVSQSPSNKVTEKGKDVELRCDPISGHTALYWYRQSLGQGLEFLIYFQGNSAPDKSGLPSDRFSAERTGGSVSTLTIQRTQQEDSAVYLCASSSHPQGYNSPLHFGNGTRLTVT.

This rearrangement joins TRBV3-1 (or the pseudogene TRBV3-2) to TRBJ2-1; 15 bases align to TRBD2. The CDR3 has 15 residues. Losses at the gene ends were 4 bases for V and 8 bases for J; bases not matched to a gene: 3. Germline lookup yields CDR1 LGHDT and CDR2 YNNKEL (reference sequence). The CDR3, as DNA: TGTGCCAGCAGCCGGACTAGCGGGGGGGCCTATGAGCAGTTCTTC. Translated, it gives CASSRTSGGAYEQFF.

The chain couples TRBV5-5 to TRBJ1-1, with D possibly TRBD1 on 6 matching bases. The CDR3 spans 17 residues. Germline V lookup: CDR1 SGHKS, CDR2 YYEKEE (reference sequence). The V gene lost 4 bases and the J gene lost 0 bases, with 19 bases spanning the gap. The CDR3 DNA reads as TGTGCCAGCAGCCCAGTCGGACAGACTGTTATGAACACTGAAGCTTTCTTT. Translating gives CASSPVGQTVMNTEAFF.

This clone was seen just once. The rearrangement links TRBV30 to TRBJ1-1; the D gene is possibly TRBD1 (6 bases). CDR3 length: 13 residues. Germline V gives CDR1 GTSNPN, CDR2 SVGIG (reference sequence). Trimming removed 8 bases at V and 1 base at J, with 14 bases between. CDR3: CAGTGYGNTEAFF. DNA for the CDR3: TGTGCCGGAACAGGGTACGGGAACACTGAAGCTTTCTTT.

The rearrangement links TRBV6-5 to TRBJ2-4; TRBD1 aligns across 7 bases. Germline V CDR1 and CDR2: MNHEY, SVGAGI. This CDR3 region has 15 residues. The junction had 7 bases not matched to a gene; V was cut back by 8 bases and J by 0 bases. CDR3 region: CASSGTDLAKNIQYF. The CDR3 DNA is TGTGCCAGCTCCGGGACAGATTTAGCCAAAAACATTCAGTACTTC.

The rearrangement links TRBV18 to TRBJ1-6, with a weak D call TRBD1 (6 bases). From germline, CDR1 is KGHSH and CDR2 LQKENI. Trimming removed 6 bases at V and 4 bases at J, with 10 bases between. CDR3 length: 14 residues. The CDR3 loop reads CASSQDRYNSPLHF. CDR3 nucleotides: TGTGCCAGCTCTCAGGACAGATATAATTCACCCCTCCACTTT.

The chain couples TRBV5-1 to TRBJ1-1; 9 bases line up with TRBD1. CDR1 and CDR2 (germline): SGHRS, YFSETQ. Trimming cost V 4 bases and J 10 bases; bases outside gene matches: 8. The CDR3 length is 13 residues. CDR3 region: CASSPRDRDRAFF. CDR3 sequence (DNA): TGCGCCAGCAGCCCCCGGGACAGGGACCGAGCTTTCTTT. The variable domain in full, completed from reference TRBV5-1 and TRBJ1-1, reads KAGVTQTPRYLIKTRGQQVTLSCSPISGHRSVSWYQQTPGQGLQFLFEYFSETQRNKGNFPGRFSGRQFSNSRSEMNVSTLELGDSALYLCASSPRDRDRAFFGQGTRLTVV.

The V call is TRBV7-3, the J call TRBJ2-1, with 10 bases that match TRBD2. The CDR3 spans 16 residues. Trimming cost V 4 bases and J 4 bases; bases outside gene matches: 7. CDR1 and CDR2 (germline): SGHTA, FQGTGA. In DNA, the CDR3 is TGTGCCAGCAGCTACACTTTAGCGGGGGGATACAATGAGCAGTTCTTC. This codes for CASSYTLAGGYNEQFF. Full variable domain (missing parts from reference TRBV7-3 and TRBJ2-1): GAGVSQTPSNKVTEKGKYVELRCDPISGHTALYWYRQSLGQGPEFLIYFQGTGAADDSGLPNDRFFAVRPEGSVSTLKIQRTERGDSAVYLCASSYTLAGGYNEQFFGPGTRLTVL.

V and J are TRBV10-2 and TRBJ2-3, with 7 nucleotides matching TRBD1. Losses at the gene ends were 6 bases for V and 6 bases for J; bases not matched to a gene: 6. Germline V lookup: CDR1 WSHSY, CDR2 SAAADI. CDR3 size: 13 residues. For the CDR3, the DNA is TGCGCCAGCAGCTACCACAGGGGTGATACGCAGTATTTT. Translating it yields CASSYHRGDTQYF.

The chain combines TRBV25-1 with TRBJ1-6; D remains unclear. Trimming took off 3 bases at V and 10 bases at J, with 13 bases between the two ends. Germline V gives CDR1 MGHDK, CDR2 SYGVNS. CDR3 length equals 14 residues. In DNA, the CDR3 is TGTGCCAGCAGTGATTTGACGGGGAGCTCACCCCTCCACTTT. Protein product: CASSDLTGSSPLHF.

The chain employs TRBV27 and TRBJ2-7; 9 bases align to TRBD2. V lost 1 base and J lost 2; bases outside the gene matches: 6. The V gene's germline CDR1 is MNHEY and CDR2 SMNVEV (reference sequence). This CDR3 is 16 amino acids long. In DNA form, the CDR3 reads TGTGCCAGCAGTTTATGGCTGCGGGGGGGCCCCTACGAGCAGTACTTC. It codes for CASSLWLRGGPYEQYF.

This chain connects TRBV19 to TRBJ2-1; TRBD1 matches at 8 bases. CDR3 size: 16 residues. The J segment lost 2 bases and the V segment lost 0 bases, leaving 3 bases of the junction unmatched. The germline CDR1 and CDR2 sequences are LNHDA and SQIVND (reference sequence). CDR3 residues: CASSIDGQGPYNEQFF. CDR3 DNA sequence: TGTGCCAGTAGTATAGATGGACAGGGCCCCTACAATGAGCAGTTCTTC.

The DNA of the CDR3 is TGCAGCGTGGAGCGGGGGGTCGGCACAGATACGCAGTATTTT. As protein: CSVERGVGTDTQYF. The chain uses TRBV29-1 and TRBJ2-3, with 9 nucleotides matching TRBD2. Germline V gene data show CDR1 as SQVTM and CDR2 as ANQGSEA. The CDR3 length is 14 residues. Trimming at V came to 6 bases and at J to 1 base, leaving 5 bases not matched to a gene.